The 29 T cell receptor beta chains presented below share a single source sample, sequenced in a study of naive and memory T cell subsets. An equimolar mix of two oligonucleotides served as the beta constant-region primer for TRBC1 and TRBC2. Four rounds of PCR amplified the ligated cDNA using nested alpha and beta constant-region primers plus SP2. MiXCR, applied by TCRdb to the UMI-ligation and nested PCR reads, yields one record per CDR3 protein. The sample lists 95,000 to 150,000 distinct CDR3 sequences; about 36% were seen once. Material for sequencing was central memory CD4+ T cells from blood. These TCRs come from a human donor in good health.

V and J are TRBV6-1 and TRBJ2-3; D remains ambiguous. The CDR3 runs to 14 residues. Per the germline V gene, CDR1 is MNHNS and CDR2 is SASEGT. With 5 bases removed from V and 0 bases from J, the gap between germline ends came to 9 bases. CDR3 sequence reads: CASSTTSSTDTQYF. CDR3 nucleotides: TGTGCCAGCAGTACCACCTCTAGCACAGATACGCAGTATTTT.

This clonotype has a handful of counts. This chain joins TRBV20-1 and TRBJ2-7, with 9 bases identical to TRBD2. The CDR3 is made up of 15 amino acids. Germline V gene sequence: CDR1 DFQATT, CDR2 SNEGSKA (reference sequence). After removal of 5 bases from V and 0 bases from J, the junction contained 8 bases not matched to a gene. The CDR3 nucleotides read TGCAGTGCTGGACGTCCTAGCGGGGCCTCCTACGAGCAGTACTTC. It yields the protein CSAGRPSGASYEQYF.

This clonotype was seen a handful of times. This rearrangement joins TRBV9 to TRBJ2-2; D gene unclear. The CDR3 has 13 amino acids. Germline CDR1 is SGDLS and CDR2 is YYNGEE. The V end lost 0 bases, the J end lost 6 bases, and 6 bases lay between the germline ends. Here the CDR3 DNA reads TGTGCCAGCAGCGTAGCAGTCCCCGGGGAGCTGTTTTTT. Amino acids: CASSVAVPGELFF.

CDR3 bases: TGCAGTGCCCCCCTAGGGTACGAGCAGTACTTC. Its translation is CSAPLGYEQYF. V is TRBV20-1 and J is TRBJ2-7; D gene ambiguous. Germline V CDR1 and CDR2: DFQATT, SNEGSKA (reference sequence). The CDR3 is 11 amino acids. The V end lost 6 bases, the J end lost 4 bases, and 10 bases lay between the germline ends.

This clonotype was picked up a small number of times. The chain links TRBV5-1 to TRBJ2-1; D is uncertain. The CDR3 consists of 15 residues. The germline gives CDR1 SGHRS, CDR2 YFSETQ. V gave up 4 bases and J gave up 0 bases, with 11 bases separating them. The CDR3 region is CASSPSPSSYNEQFF. CDR3 bases: TGCGCCAGCAGCCCATCTCCCAGCTCCTACAATGAGCAGTTCTTC.

The CDR3 sequence: CASSPIDRLVYNEQFF. CDR3 DNA: TGTGCCAGTAGTCCAATCGACAGGCTGGTGTACAATGAGCAGTTCTTC. The V and J genes are TRBV19 and TRBJ2-1; possibly TRBD1 for D (6 bases). V shed 5 bases and J shed 4 bases, with 18 bases lying between them. Germline CDR1 reads LNHDA; CDR2 reads SQIVND (reference sequence). The CDR3 spans 16 residues. The full variable domain, its missing parts supplied by reference TRBV19 and TRBJ2-1, is DGGITQSPKYLFRKEGQNVTLSCEQNLNHDAMYWYRQDPGQGLRLIYYSQIVNDFQKGDIAEGYSVSREKKESFPLTVTSAQKNPTAFYLCASSPIDRLVYNEQFFGPGTRLTVL.

Turning to this clonotype: The junction does not match germline at one end; this may be a read error. The chain combines TRBV12-3 or TRBV12-4 with TRBJ2-2, with 7 bases identical to TRBD1. The CDR3 sequence is 15 residues long. The CDR3 nucleotides read TGTGCCAGCCGTTTCAACAGGGGTGGCACCGGGGAGCTGTTTTTT. Protein sequence: CASRFNRGGTGELFF.

The chain links TRBV25-1 to TRBJ1-4; D gene ambiguous. The CDR3 has 14 residues. The V end was cut by 1 base, the J end by 8 bases, with 11 bases between. Germline assignment: CDR1 MGHDK and CDR2 SYGVNS. The CDR3 loop is CASSELGSKEKLFF. The CDR3 DNA follows: TGTGCCAGCAGTGAATTGGGAAGTAAGGAAAAACTGTTTTTT.

This sequence joins TRBV5-1 and TRBJ2-1, with a tentative D call TRBD2 (6 bases). Trimming shortened V by 4 bases and J by 8 bases, and 16 bases separated the two germline ends. Looked up from germline, CDR1 is SGHRS and CDR2 is YFSETQ. The CDR3 is 14 amino acids. CDR3: CASSLGLLLDEQFF. CDR3 DNA: TGCGCCAGCAGCCTGGGACTTTTGCTTGATGAGCAGTTCTTC.

This chain uses TRBV28 with TRBJ1-5, with TRBD1 identical over 7 bases. There are 15 residues in the CDR3. Losses at the gene ends were 6 bases for V and 9 bases for J; bases not matched to a gene: 14. Germline V gives CDR1 MDHEN, CDR2 SYDVKM. The CDR3 protein is CASRPPLGQARPQHF. The CDR3 bases are TGTGCCAGCAGGCCTCCCCTTGGACAGGCTCGGCCCCAGCATTTT.

This clonotype has a handful of counts. The genes are TRBV5-1 and TRBJ2-1; 10 bases fit TRBD2. In germline, CDR1 is SGHRS, CDR2 YFSETQ. The V gene end was trimmed by 4 bases and the J gene end by 5 bases; junction bases not matched to a gene: 3. The CDR3 contains 14 residues. The CDR3 bases are TGCGCCAGCAGCCCGGGACTAGCGAACAATGAGCAGTTCTTC. This sequence encodes CASSPGLANNEQFF.

This clonotype was seen a handful of times. CDR3 nucleotide sequence: TGTGCTCGGGACAGGGGTTTCTATGGCTACACCTTC. This translates into CARDRGFYGYTF. J is TRBJ1-2 and V is TRBV30; 10 nucleotides line up with TRBD1. The CDR3 loop spans 12 amino acids. CDR1 GTSNPN and CDR2 SVGIG come from the germline V gene (reference sequence).

J is TRBJ1-5 and V is TRBV4-1; no firm D call. V was trimmed by 4 bases and J by 3 bases, leaving 16 bases between them. CDR1 and CDR2 (germline): MGHRA, YSYEKL. The CDR3 contains 16 residues. The CDR3 loop reads CASSPLHRRDNQPQHF. DNA for the CDR3: TGCGCCAGCAGCCCCCTCCACCGCAGAGACAATCAGCCCCAGCATTTT.

This clonotype was found a few times. This chain connects TRBV25-1 to TRBJ2-7; 7 nucleotides match TRBD1. This CDR3 has 14 residues. The V gene's germline CDR1 is MGHDK and CDR2 SYGVNS. Unmatched junction bases numbered 7, after V lost 5 bases and J lost 3 bases. The CDR3 loop is CASSRTGEDYEQYF. DNA of the CDR3: TGTGCCAGCAGTCGGACAGGCGAAGACTACGAGCAGTACTTC.

The table lists this clonotype with a few counts. The DNA for the CDR3 is TGTGCCAGCAGGACCAGGGACATGAACACTGAAGCTTTCTTT. This encodes CASRTRDMNTEAFF. The rearrangement uses TRBV6-1 and TRBJ1-1; a possible D gene is TRBD1 (6 bases). Trimming left V 6 bases short and J 0 bases short, with 11 bases between. This CDR3 comprises 14 residues. In germline, CDR1 is MNHNS, CDR2 SASEGT.

The table lists this clonotype with a few counts. The chain links TRBV4-1 to TRBJ1-3, with D tentatively TRBD1 (5 bases). This CDR3 is 16 amino acids long. Germline V gene data show CDR1 as MGHRA and CDR2 as YSYEKL. Trimming pared 5 bases from V and 0 bases from J, leaving 14 bases between. The CDR3 loop is CASSLRDAGSGNTIYF. In DNA, the CDR3 is TGCGCCAGCAGCTTGCGGGACGCCGGCTCTGGAAACACCATATATTTT.

The V and J genes are TRBV2 and TRBJ1-5; possibly TRBD1 for D (5 bases). The V and J ends lost 6 bases and 1 base respectively, with 28 bases between them. The CDR3 covers 20 residues. Per germline, CDR1 SNHLY and CDR2 FYNNEI. CDR3 residues: CASSPFGWGVKAGSNQPQHF. As DNA, the CDR3 is TGTGCCAGCAGCCCCTTTGGTTGGGGGGTCAAGGCGGGGAGCAATCAGCCCCAGCATTTT.

The V and J genes are TRBV28 and TRBJ2-1; 8 bases fit TRBD1. This CDR3 has 15 residues. Germline V lookup: CDR1 MDHEN, CDR2 SYDVKM. V lost 6 bases to trimming and J lost 1 base; unmatched junction nucleotides: 5. CDR3 coding DNA: TGTGCCAGCAGCCAGGGGGCCGCATCCTACAATGAGCAGTTCTTC. This encodes CASSQGAASYNEQFF.

V is TRBV18 and J is TRBJ2-3; D remains ambiguous. In germline, CDR1 is KGHSH, CDR2 LQKENI. V gave up 5 bases and J gave up 4 bases, with 16 bases separating them. The CDR3 extends over 15 amino acids. DNA of the CDR3: TGTGCCAGCTCAGCACTCAAGGCGGCTTCAGATACGCAGTATTTT. Its translation: CASSALKAASDTQYF. Complete variable domain (other parts from reference TRBV18 and TRBJ2-3): NAGVMQNPRHLVRRRGQEARLRCSPMKGHSHVYWYRQLPEEGLKFMVYLQKENIIDESGMPKERFSAEFPKEGPSILRIQQVVRGDSAAYFCASSALKAASDTQYFGPGTRLTVL.

The chain carries TRBV5-1 and TRBJ2-1; no definite D call. Trimming removed 5 bases from V and 0 bases from J, with 9 bases in between. Per germline, CDR1 SGHRS and CDR2 YFSETQ. This CDR3 contains 14 residues. CDR3 residues: CASRVGNSYNEQFF. CDR3 nucleotides: TGCGCCAGCAGAGTCGGTAACTCCTACAATGAGCAGTTCTTC.

This rearrangement joins TRBV2 to TRBJ2-5, with D perhaps matching TRBD1 (5 bases). The CDR3 is made up of 15 amino acids. Germline assignment: CDR1 SNHLY and CDR2 FYNNEI. V lost 3 bases and J 5 bases, leaving 16 bases between the germline ends. The CDR3 spells CASSDRAYRMETQYF. The CDR3 DNA is TGTGCCAGCAGTGACCGGGCCTACAGGATGGAGACCCAGTACTTC.

The V and J genes are TRBV21-1 and TRBJ2-7; the D call TRBD1 from the table was never checked on the DNA. TRBV21-1 is a known pseudogene. The CDR3 is made up of 12 amino acids. This CDR3 reads CASSKGRRTQYF. CDR3 DNA sequence: TGTGCCAGCAGCAAAGGACGGCGCACGCAGTACTTC.

This clonotype has a handful of counts. The chain is built from TRBV14 and TRBJ2-1; 14 bases are a match to TRBD2. V shed 6 bases and J 1 base; nucleotides not matched to a gene: 8. CDR1 is SGHDN, CDR2 FVKESK, per germline. The CDR3 contains 18 residues. In DNA, the CDR3 is TGTGCCAGCAGTCCGGGGACTAGCGGGAGTTTGTCCTACAATGAGCAGTTCTTC. Translating gives CASSPGTSGSLSYNEQFF.

This chain uses TRBV2 with TRBJ1-2; D perhaps matches TRBD1 (6 bases). CDR3 length: 14 residues. V was clipped by 2 bases and J by 8 bases, with 15 bases between them. From germline, CDR1 is SNHLY and CDR2 FYNNEI. The CDR3 is CASSEWLQGRGYTF. The CDR3 DNA is TGTGCCAGCAGTGAATGGTTACAGGGTAGGGGCTACACCTTC.

The V call is TRBV27, the J call TRBJ1-4; TRBD1 agrees at 9 bases. With V trimmed by 6 bases and J by 7 bases, 6 bases remained unmatched. Germline-derived CDR1 and CDR2 are MNHEY and SMNVEV (reference sequence). The length of the CDR3 is 14 residues. The CDR3 is CASREQGAREKLFF. DNA of the CDR3: TGTGCCAGCAGAGAACAGGGGGCGCGTGAAAAACTGTTTTTT.

As DNA, the CDR3 is TGCAGTGCTAGTTCCGGGACTAGCAGTTACAATGAGCAGTTCTTC. This encodes CSASSGTSSYNEQFF. The rearrangement links TRBV20-1 to TRBJ2-1; TRBD2 matches at 9 bases. Germline lookup yields CDR1 DFQATT and CDR2 SNEGSKA (reference sequence). The CDR3 is 15 amino acids. The V segment lost 3 bases and the J segment 4 bases; nucleotides outside the gene matches: 7.

This chain links TRBV20-1 with TRBJ1-1; D unresolved. The V gene's germline CDR1 is DFQATT and CDR2 SNEGSKA (reference sequence). V dropped 2 bases and J dropped 1 base, with 14 bases sitting between them. This CDR3 has 15 residues. CDR3 residues: CSARHGLLQNTEAFF. CDR3 DNA sequence: TGCAGTGCTAGACACGGACTCCTCCAGAACACTGAAGCTTTCTTT.

This clonotype turned up a few times. The chain couples TRBV28 to TRBJ2-5; a weak D match, TRBD1 (6 bases). The CDR3 contains 14 residues. V gave up 4 bases and J gave up 4 bases, with 13 bases separating them. Germline V CDR1 and CDR2: MDHEN, SYDVKM. As DNA, the CDR3 is TGTGCCAGCAGTTCGGTGACAGGTTCAGAGACCCAGTACTTC. Protein: CASSSVTGSETQYF.

J is TRBJ2-2 and V is TRBV5-1, with 9 nucleotides matching TRBD2. In germline, CDR1 is SGHRS, CDR2 YFSETQ. The trim removed 5 bases at V and 4 bases at J, leaving 3 bases unmatched. The CDR3 extends over 14 amino acids. CDR3 nucleotides: TGCGCCAGCAGAGGACTAGCGAGCACCGGGGAGCTGTTTTTT. Amino acid sequence: CASRGLASTGELFF. The full variable domain, its missing parts supplied by reference TRBV5-1 and TRBJ2-2, is KAGVTQTPRYLIKTRGQQVTLSCSPISGHRSVSWYQQTPGQGLQFLFEYFSETQRNKGNFPGRFSGRQFSNSRSEMNVSTLELGDSALYLCASRGLASTGELFFGEGSRLTVL.